The text below deals with one T cell receptor beta chain. Antigen specificity is unknown. The data stem from a study of T cells expressing NK-cell markers. Study-level background: Researchers got TCR beta repertoires out of sorted CD3+CD56+NKG2C+, CD3+CD56+NKG2C- and CD3+CD56-NKG2C+ T cells. The study, taken as a whole, reports: A few donors' CD3+CD56-NKG2C+ cells were dominated by the same clonotypes.

Germline assignment: CDR1 SGHTA and CDR2 FQGNSA. The CDR3 covers 14 residues. TCRdb reanalyzed the 5' RACE reads, giving one entry per CDR3 protein sequence and no DNA. The sample data list 300,000 to 450,000 distinct CDR3 sequences. J is TRBJ2-7 and V is TRBV7-2; TCRdb's D gene call, TRBD2, goes unchecked for lack of DNA. This clonotype was sampled from a man aged 18-69 years in good health. The sequenced material came from blood T cells: a sorted CD56 or NKG2C T cell subset, CD4+ or CD8+ T cells, or bulk PBMC T cells (not recorded which). CDR3 amino acids: CASSPSVRNYEQYF.